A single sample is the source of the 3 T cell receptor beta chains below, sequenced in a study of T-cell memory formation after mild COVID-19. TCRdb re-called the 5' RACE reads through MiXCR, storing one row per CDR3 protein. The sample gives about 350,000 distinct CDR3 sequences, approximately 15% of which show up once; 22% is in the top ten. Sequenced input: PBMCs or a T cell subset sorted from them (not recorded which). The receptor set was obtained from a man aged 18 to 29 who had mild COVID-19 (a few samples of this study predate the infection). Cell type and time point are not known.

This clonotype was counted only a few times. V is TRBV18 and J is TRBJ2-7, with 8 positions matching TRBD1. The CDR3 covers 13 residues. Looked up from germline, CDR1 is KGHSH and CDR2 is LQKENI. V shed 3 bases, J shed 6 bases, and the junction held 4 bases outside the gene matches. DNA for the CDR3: TGTGCCAGCTCACCGCCGGACAGGGTCGAGCAGTACTTC. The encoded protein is CASSPPDRVEQYF.

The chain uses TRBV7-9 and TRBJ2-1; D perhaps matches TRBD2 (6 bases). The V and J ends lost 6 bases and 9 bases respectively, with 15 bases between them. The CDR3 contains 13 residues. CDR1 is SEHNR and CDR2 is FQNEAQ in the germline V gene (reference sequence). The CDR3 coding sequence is TGTGCCAGCAGTTTTCGGGGAGGACGTGAGCAGTTCTTC. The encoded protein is CASSFRGGREQFF.

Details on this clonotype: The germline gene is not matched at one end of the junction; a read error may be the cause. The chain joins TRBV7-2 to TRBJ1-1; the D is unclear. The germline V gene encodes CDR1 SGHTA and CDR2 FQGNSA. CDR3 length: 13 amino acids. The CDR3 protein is CASTLYWDTEAFF. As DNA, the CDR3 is TGTGCCAGCACCTTATATTGGGACACTGAAGCTTTCTTT.